What follows are 5 T cell receptor beta chains derived from one specimen sequenced in a study of cytomegalovirus exposure and HLA in healthy donors. Researchers ran the PCR with 60 Vbeta and 13 Jbeta primers. The assay was immunoSEQ multiplex PCR, and TCRdb's table has in-frame clones only and misses some. The table has some 130,000 clones, 80% seen once. Sequencing was carried out using PBMCs. These receptors were collected from a man aged 25 to 45 in good health and CMV-seronegative.

The chain is built from TRBV19 and TRBJ2-1; D is unclear. From germline, CDR1 is LNHDA and CDR2 SQIVND (reference sequence). Trimming removed 0 bases at V and 5 bases at J, with 17 bases between. This CDR3 has 17 residues. CDR3 protein: CASSIDLRQRRHNEQFF. Written as DNA, the CDR3 is TGTGCCAGTAGTATAGATCTTCGGCAAAGGCGGCACAATGAGCAGTTCTTC.

This clone was recorded once. The chain employs TRBV6-1 and TRBJ1-2, with 8 bases identical to TRBD1. V lost 5 bases, J lost 2 bases, and 4 bases stayed unmatched. CDR1 and CDR2 (germline): MNHNS, SASEGT. This CDR3 has 14 amino acids. CDR3 nucleotides: TGTGCCAGCAGTCTAGGACAGGGCAACTATGGCTACACCTTC. Its translation: CASSLGQGNYGYTF.

The rearrangement uses TRBV29-1 and TRBJ1-1; D might be TRBD1 (6 bases). The CDR3 runs to 13 residues. Trimming stripped 6 bases from V and 1 base from J, with 12 bases between. CDR1 is SQVTM, CDR2 ANQGSEA, per germline. CDR3 region: CSVILTGNTEAFF. CDR3 coding DNA: TGCAGCGTCATATTGACAGGGAACACTGAAGCTTTCTTT.

The chain combines TRBV7-9 with TRBJ2-5; D remains ambiguous. This CDR3 has 16 residues. V was trimmed by 5 bases and J by 8 bases, leaving 24 bases between them. Germline lookup yields CDR1 SEHNR and CDR2 FQNEAQ (reference sequence). The CDR3 region has the DNA TGTGCCAGCAGCCTACGACTTACTGGTAGAAGAGATACCCAGTACTTC. Translating it yields CASSLRLTGRRDTQYF.

The genes are TRBV2 and TRBJ1-6; D remains ambiguous. Germline CDR1 SNHLY, CDR2 FYNNEI. V dropped 10 bases and J dropped 9 bases, with 16 bases sitting between them. This CDR3 comprises 13 residues. CDR3 sequence: CATAREGRSPLHF. The CDR3 DNA reads as TGTGCCACCGCTAGGGAGGGCCGTTCACCCCTCCACTTT.